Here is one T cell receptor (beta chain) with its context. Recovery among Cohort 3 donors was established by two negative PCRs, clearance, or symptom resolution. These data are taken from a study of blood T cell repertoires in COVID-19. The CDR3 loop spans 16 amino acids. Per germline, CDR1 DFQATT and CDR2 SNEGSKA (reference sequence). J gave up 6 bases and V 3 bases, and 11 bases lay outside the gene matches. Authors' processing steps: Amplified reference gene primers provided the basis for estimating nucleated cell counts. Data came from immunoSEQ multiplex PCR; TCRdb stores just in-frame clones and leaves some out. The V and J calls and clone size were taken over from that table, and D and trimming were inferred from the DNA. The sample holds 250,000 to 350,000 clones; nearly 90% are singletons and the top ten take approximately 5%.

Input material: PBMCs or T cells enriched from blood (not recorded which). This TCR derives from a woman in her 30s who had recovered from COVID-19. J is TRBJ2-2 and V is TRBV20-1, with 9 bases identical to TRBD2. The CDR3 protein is CSASYNAGGPSGELFF. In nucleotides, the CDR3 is TGCAGTGCTAGTTATAACGCGGGGGGGCCTTCCGGGGAGCTGTTTTTT.